This T cell receptor beta chain stems from a study of blood T cells in healthy people across ages. This clonotype has more than one count but fewer than ten. Then a second PCR, running roughly 7 to 11 cycles, was carried out with a sample-barcoded 5' primer and a J-beta primer mix. TCRdb re-derived calls from the 5' RACE reads in MiXCR, one entry per CDR3 protein. Of approximately 810,000 distinct CDR3 sequences listed, more than 25% are singletons. CDR1 and CDR2 (germline): DFQATT, SNEGSKA (reference sequence). The ends lost 2 bases at V and 5 bases at J; junction bases unmatched: 9. This CDR3 has 15 residues.

The chain uses TRBV20-1 and TRBJ2-3; the match to TRBD2 covers 8 bases. Sequenced input: blood. The source of this sequence is a woman of 80 years or more in good health. The DNA for the CDR3 is TGCAGTGCTAGATCCGCCGGGGGGGCAATAGATACGCAGTATTTT. Its protein is CSARSAGGAIDTQYF.